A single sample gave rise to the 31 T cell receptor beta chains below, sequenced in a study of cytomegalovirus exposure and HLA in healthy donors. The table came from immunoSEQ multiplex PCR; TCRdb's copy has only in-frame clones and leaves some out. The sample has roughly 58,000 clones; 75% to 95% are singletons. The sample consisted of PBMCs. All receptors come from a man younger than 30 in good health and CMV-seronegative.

CDR3 sequence: CASSSQWTSGRAEGRNEQFF. CDR3 in DNA: TGTGCCAGCAGCTCCCAATGGACTAGCGGGAGGGCCGAAGGGAGAAATGAGCAGTTCTTC. This chain uses TRBV5-8 with TRBJ2-1; TRBD2 aligns across 15 bases. The ends lost 3 bases at V and 7 bases at J; junction bases unmatched: 17. Looked up from germline, CDR1 is SGHTS and CDR2 is YDEGEE. This CDR3 is built from 20 residues.

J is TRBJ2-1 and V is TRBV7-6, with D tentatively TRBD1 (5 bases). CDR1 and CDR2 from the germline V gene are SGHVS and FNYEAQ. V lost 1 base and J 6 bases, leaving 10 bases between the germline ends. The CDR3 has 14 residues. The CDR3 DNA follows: TGTGCCAGCAGCTTAGTCTTCAGGGTCAATGAGCAGTTCTTC. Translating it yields CASSLVFRVNEQFF. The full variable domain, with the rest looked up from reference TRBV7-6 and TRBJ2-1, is GAGVSQSPRYKVTKRGQDVALRCDPISGHVSLYWYRQALGQGPEFLTYFNYEAQQDKSGLPNDRFSAERPEGSISTLTIQRTEQRDSAMYRCASSLVFRVNEQFFGPGTRLTVL.

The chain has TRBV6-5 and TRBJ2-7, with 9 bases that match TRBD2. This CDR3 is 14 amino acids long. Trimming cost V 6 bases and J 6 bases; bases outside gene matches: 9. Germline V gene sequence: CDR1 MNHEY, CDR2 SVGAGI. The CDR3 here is CASSPSGTGGEQYF. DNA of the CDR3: TGTGCCAGCAGCCCTAGCGGGACCGGCGGCGAGCAGTACTTC.

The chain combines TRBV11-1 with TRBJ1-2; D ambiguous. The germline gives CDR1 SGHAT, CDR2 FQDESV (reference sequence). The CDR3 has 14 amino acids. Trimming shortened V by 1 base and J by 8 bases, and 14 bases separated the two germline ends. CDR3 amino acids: CASSLGTSTRGYTF. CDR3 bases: TGTGCCAGCAGCTTAGGGACTTCGACACGGGGCTACACCTTC. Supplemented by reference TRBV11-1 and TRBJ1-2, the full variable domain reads EAEVAQSPRYKITEKSQAVAFWCDPISGHATLYWYRQILGQGPELLVQFQDESVVDDSQLPKDRFSAERLKGVDSTLKIQPAELGDSAMYLCASSLGTSTRGYTFGSGTRLTVV.

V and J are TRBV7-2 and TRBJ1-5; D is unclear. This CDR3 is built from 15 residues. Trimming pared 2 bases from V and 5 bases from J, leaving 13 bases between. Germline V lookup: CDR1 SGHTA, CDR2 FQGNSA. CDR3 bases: TGTGCCAGCAGCTTACACATACTATCGGATCAGCCCCAGCATTTT. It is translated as CASSLHILSDQPQHF.

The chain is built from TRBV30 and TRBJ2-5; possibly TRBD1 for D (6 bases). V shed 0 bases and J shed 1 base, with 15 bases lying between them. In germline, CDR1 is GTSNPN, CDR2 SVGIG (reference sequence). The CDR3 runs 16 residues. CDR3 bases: TGTGCCTGGAGTGTAAGGCCTAGGACAGTCCAAGAGACCCAGTACTTC. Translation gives CAWSVRPRTVQETQYF.

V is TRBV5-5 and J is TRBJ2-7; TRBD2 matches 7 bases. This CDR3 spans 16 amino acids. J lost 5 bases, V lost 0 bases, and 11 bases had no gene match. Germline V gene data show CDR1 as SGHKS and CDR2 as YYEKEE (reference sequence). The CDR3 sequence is CASSLELWRESHEQYF. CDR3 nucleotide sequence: TGTGCCAGCAGCTTGGAATTGTGGCGGGAGTCCCACGAGCAGTACTTC. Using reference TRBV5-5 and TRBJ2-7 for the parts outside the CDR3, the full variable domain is DAGVTQSPTHLIKTRGQQVTLRCSPISGHKSVSWYQQVLGQGPQFIFQYYEKEERGRGNFPDRFSARQFPNYSSELNVNALLLGDSALYLCASSLELWRESHEQYFGPGTRLTVT.

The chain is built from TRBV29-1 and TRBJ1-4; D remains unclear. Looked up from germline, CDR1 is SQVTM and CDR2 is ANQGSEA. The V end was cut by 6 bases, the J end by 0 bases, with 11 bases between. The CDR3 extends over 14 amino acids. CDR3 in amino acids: CSVRKSATNEKLFF. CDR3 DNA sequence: TGCAGCGTCCGTAAGAGTGCAACTAATGAAAAACTGTTTTTT. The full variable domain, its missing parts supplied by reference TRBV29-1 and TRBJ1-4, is SAVISQKPSRDICQRGTSLTIQCQVDSQVTMMFWYRQQPGQSLTLIATANQGSEATYESGFVIDKFPISRPNLTFSTLTVSNMSPEDSSIYLCSVRKSATNEKLFFGSGTQLSVL.

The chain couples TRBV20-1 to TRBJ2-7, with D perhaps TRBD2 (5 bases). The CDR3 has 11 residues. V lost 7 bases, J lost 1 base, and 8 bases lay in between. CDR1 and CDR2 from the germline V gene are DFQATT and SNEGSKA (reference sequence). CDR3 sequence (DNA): TGCAGTGTAAGGACTTCCTACGAGCAGTACTTC. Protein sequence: CSVRTSYEQYF.

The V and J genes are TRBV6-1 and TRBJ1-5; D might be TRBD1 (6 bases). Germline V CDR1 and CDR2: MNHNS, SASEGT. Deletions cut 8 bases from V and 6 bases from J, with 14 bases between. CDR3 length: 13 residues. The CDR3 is CASLPGAGQPQHF. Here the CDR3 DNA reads TGTGCCAGCTTACCAGGGGCAGGTCAGCCCCAGCATTTT.

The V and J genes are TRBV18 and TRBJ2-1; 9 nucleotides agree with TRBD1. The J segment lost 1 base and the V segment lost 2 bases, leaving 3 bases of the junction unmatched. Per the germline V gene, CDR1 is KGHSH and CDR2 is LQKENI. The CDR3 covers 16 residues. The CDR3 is CASSPAGTGSYNEQFF. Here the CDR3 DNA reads TGTGCCAGCTCACCAGCCGGGACAGGGTCCTACAATGAGCAGTTCTTC.

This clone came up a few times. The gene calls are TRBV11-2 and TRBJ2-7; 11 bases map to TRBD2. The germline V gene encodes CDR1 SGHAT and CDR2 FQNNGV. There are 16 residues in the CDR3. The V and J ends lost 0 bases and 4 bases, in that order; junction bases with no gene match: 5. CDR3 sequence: CASSLDFTSGRYEQYF. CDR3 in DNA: TGTGCCAGCAGCTTAGACTTCACTAGCGGGAGATACGAGCAGTACTTC.

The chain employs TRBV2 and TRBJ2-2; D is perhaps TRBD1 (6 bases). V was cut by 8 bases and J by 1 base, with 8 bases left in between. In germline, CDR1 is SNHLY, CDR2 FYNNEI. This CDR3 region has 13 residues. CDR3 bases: TGTGCCAGCGGGGGACAGAACACCGGGGAGCTGTTTTTT. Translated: CASGGQNTGELFF.

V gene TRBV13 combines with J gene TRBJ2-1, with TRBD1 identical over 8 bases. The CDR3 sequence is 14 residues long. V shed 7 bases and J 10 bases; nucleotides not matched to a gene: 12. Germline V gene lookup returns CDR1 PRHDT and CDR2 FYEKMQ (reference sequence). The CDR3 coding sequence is TGTGCCAGCACCTTCGGACAGGGTCGAGGGGAGCAGTTCTTC. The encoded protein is CASTFGQGRGEQFF.

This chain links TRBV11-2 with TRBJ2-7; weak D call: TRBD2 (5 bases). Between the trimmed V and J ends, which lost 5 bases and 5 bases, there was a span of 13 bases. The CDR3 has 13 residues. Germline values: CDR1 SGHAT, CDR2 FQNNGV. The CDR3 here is CASSPRRVNEQYF. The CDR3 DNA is TGTGCCAGCAGCCCTAGGCGGGTTAACGAGCAGTACTTC.

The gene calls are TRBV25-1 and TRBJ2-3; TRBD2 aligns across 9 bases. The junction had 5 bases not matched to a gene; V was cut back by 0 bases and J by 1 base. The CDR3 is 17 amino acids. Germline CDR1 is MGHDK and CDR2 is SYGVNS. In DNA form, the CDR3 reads TGTGCCAGCAGTGAATATACCCCTAGCGGGGGCACAGATACGCAGTATTTT. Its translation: CASSEYTPSGGTDTQYF.

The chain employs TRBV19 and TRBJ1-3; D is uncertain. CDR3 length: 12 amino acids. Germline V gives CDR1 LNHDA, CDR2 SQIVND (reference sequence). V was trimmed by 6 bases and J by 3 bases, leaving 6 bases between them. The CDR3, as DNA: TGTGCCAGTAGCACAGTTGGAAACACCATATATTTT. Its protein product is CASSTVGNTIYF.

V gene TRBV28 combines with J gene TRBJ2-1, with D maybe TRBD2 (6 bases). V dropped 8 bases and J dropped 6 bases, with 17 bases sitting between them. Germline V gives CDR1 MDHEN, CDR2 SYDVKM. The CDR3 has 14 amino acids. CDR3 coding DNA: TGTGCCAGCTACACACTCGGGAGTCCCAATGAGCAGTTCTTC. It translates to CASYTLGSPNEQFF.

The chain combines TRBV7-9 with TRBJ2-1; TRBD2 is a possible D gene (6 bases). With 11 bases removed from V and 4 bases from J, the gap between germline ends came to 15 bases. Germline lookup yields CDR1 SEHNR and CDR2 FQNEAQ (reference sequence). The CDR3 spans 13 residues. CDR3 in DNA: TGTGCCGGGCAGCGGGCGGGGTACAATGAGCAGTTCTTC. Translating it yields CAGQRAGYNEQFF.

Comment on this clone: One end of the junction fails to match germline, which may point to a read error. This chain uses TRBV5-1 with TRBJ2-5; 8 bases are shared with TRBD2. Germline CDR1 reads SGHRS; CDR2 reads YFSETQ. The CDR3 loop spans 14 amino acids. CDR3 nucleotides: TGCGCCAGCAGCTTGACTAGCGGTCAAGATACCCAGTACTTC. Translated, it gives CASSLTSGQDTQYF.

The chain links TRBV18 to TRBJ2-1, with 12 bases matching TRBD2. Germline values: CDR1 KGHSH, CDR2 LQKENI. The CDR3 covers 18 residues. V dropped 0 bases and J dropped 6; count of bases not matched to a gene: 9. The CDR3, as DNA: TGTGCCAGCTCACCACCGCGTCTAGCGGGGGGGCGGGGCAATGAGCAGTTCTTC. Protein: CASSPPRLAGGRGNEQFF.

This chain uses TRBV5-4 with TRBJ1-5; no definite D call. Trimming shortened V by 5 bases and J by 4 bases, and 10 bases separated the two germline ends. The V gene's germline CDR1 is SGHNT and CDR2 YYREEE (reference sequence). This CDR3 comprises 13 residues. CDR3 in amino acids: CASSISGNQPQHF. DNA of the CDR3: TGTGCCAGCAGTATTTCAGGAAATCAGCCCCAGCATTTT.

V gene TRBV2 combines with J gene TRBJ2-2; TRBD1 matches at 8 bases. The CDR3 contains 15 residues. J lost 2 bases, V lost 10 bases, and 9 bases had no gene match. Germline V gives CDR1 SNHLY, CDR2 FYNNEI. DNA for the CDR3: TGTGCCACTCAACCGGGACAGGCTAACACCGGGGAGCTGTTTTTT. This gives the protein CATQPGQANTGELFF.

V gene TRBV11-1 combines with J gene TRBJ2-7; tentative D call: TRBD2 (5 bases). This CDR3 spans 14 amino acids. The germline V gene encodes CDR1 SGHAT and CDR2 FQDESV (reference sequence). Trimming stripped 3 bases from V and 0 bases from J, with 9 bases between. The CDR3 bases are TGTGCCAGCAGCTTCGTTACTAGCTCCTACGAGCAGTACTTC. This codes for CASSFVTSSYEQYF.

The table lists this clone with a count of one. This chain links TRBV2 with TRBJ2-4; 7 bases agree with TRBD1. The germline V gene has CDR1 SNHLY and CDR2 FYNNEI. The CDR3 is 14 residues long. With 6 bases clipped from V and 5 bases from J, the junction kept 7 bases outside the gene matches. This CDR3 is CASRTGTAENIQYF. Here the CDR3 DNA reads TGTGCCAGCAGGACCGGGACAGCTGAAAACATTCAGTACTTC.

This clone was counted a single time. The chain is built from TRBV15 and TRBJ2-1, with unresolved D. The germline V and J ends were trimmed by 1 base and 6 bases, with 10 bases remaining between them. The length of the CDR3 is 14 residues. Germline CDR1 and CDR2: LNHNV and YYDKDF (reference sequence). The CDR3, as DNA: TGTGCCACCAGCAGAGTTGGGCGTACCAATGAGCAGTTCTTC. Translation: CATSRVGRTNEQFF.

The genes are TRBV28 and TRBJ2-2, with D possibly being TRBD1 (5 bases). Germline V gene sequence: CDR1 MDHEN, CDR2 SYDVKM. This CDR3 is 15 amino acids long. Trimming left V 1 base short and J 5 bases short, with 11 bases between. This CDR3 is CASSLFQGWTGELFF. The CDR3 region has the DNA TGTGCCAGCAGTTTATTCCAGGGATGGACCGGGGAGCTGTTTTTT.

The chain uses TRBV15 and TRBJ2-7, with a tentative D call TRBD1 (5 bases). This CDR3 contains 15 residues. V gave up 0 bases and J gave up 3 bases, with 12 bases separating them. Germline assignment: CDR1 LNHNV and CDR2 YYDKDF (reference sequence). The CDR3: CATSRELTESYEQYF. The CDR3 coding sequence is TGTGCCACCAGCAGAGAGCTGACAGAAAGCTACGAGCAGTACTTC.

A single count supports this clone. The CDR3 DNA follows: TGTGCCAGCAGTGGTCGACAGGGAAAGGCCTATGGCTACACCTTC. Amino acid sequence: CASSGRQGKAYGYTF. This chain connects TRBV6-5 to TRBJ1-2; 7 bases fit TRBD1. The J segment lost 4 bases and the V segment lost 5 bases, leaving 10 bases of the junction unmatched. The CDR3 covers 15 residues. The V gene's germline CDR1 is MNHEY and CDR2 SVGAGI.

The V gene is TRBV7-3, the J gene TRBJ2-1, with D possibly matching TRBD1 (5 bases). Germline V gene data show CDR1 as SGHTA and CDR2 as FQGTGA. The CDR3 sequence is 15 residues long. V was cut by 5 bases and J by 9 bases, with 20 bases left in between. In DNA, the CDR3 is TGTGCCAGCAGCCGGGCTCAGGGTGGATTGGGTGAGCAGTTCTTC. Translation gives CASSRAQGGLGEQFF.

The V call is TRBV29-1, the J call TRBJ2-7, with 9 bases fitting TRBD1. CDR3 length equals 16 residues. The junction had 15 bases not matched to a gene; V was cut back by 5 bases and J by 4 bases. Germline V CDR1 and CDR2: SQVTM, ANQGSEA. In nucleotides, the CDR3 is TGCAGCGTTTCCCGACAGGGGGGAAACCCGAGTTACGAGCAGTACTTC. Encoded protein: CSVSRQGGNPSYEQYF.